These 24 T cell receptor beta chains share one sample of origin, sequenced in a study of post-analysis software for immune sequencing data (dated by TCRdb to the mid-2010s). Here is what the overall study found, with its caveats: Significantly higher frequencies in patients than in controls were found for several TRBV segments, including TRBV5-6, TRBV5-1 and TRBV20-1.

For these receptors, no antigen is known. The library was made by PCR. Instrument used: Illumina HiSeq 2500. Unique molecular identifiers were incorporated into TCR beta cDNA libraries to reduce PCR and sequencing biases. TCRdb trimmed public reads at Q25 via fastp, called clones via MiXCR and kept in-frame beta chains. Every CDR3 protein is listed once, alongside the most common genes and DNA of its rows. In this sample the table shows hundreds of thousands of distinct CDR3 sequences, roughly half of which occur a single time. The top ten clonotypes cover roughly 4.4% of the sample. The sequencing sample was made of blood. The receptors come from a girl aged 5-17 years with multiple sclerosis.

This clonotype was detected once. A junction boundary mismatches the germline segment, possibly from a read error. The V call is TRBV6-1, the J call TRBJ2-3; D is possibly TRBD2 (5 bases). The V gene's germline CDR1 is MNHNS and CDR2 SASEGT. The CDR3 has 15 amino acids. CDR3 nucleotides: TGTGCCTGCAGTGAAGCGAGGGCCCGCACAGATACGCAGTATTTT. It is translated as CACSEARARTDTQYF.

The V gene is TRBV20-1, the J gene TRBJ2-4, with 7 positions matching TRBD2. The CDR3 is made up of 13 amino acids. Losses at the gene ends were 5 bases for V and 7 bases for J; bases not matched to a gene: 8. Germline assignment: CDR1 DFQATT and CDR2 SNEGSKA (reference sequence). CDR3 residues: CSAGEGSGNIQYF. DNA for the CDR3: TGCAGTGCTGGGGAGGGATCCGGGAACATTCAGTACTTC.

This chain connects TRBV6-6 to TRBJ1-4; no clear D gene. Germline V gene data show CDR1 as MNHNY and CDR2 as SVGAGI (reference sequence). The CDR3 runs 12 residues. Trimming removed 3 bases from V and 8 bases from J, with 7 bases in between. The CDR3 region is CASSYDREKLFF. In DNA form, the CDR3 reads TGTGCCAGCAGTTATGACCGAGAAAAACTGTTTTTT.

This clonotype has only a few counts. The V and J genes are TRBV6-1 and TRBJ2-3; D perhaps matches TRBD1 (6 bases). V was pared by 8 bases and J by 6 bases, with 15 bases between. Germline CDR1 is MNHNS and CDR2 is SASEGT. The CDR3 has 13 amino acids. CDR3: CASGRGPSDTQYF. Written as DNA, the CDR3 is TGTGCCAGCGGCAGGGGACCTTCGGATACGCAGTATTTT.

V gene TRBV5-1 combines with J gene TRBJ2-4, with 7 bases that match TRBD1. Looked up from germline, CDR1 is SGHRS and CDR2 is YFSETQ. V lost 4 bases and J lost 0; bases outside the gene matches: 10. The CDR3 totals 17 residues. CDR3 in amino acids: CASSAYSQGIAKNIQYF. The CDR3, as DNA: TGCGCCAGCAGCGCGTACTCACAGGGGATAGCCAAAAACATTCAGTACTTC.

The J gene is TRBJ1-1, the V gene TRBV7-2; D uncertain. Germline V lookup: CDR1 SGHTA, CDR2 FQGNSA. The CDR3 extends over 16 amino acids. V was pared by 0 bases and J by 1 base, with 12 bases between. CDR3 DNA sequence: TGTGCCAGCAGCTTAGCGCGGGTGGCTAGGAACACTGAAGCTTTCTTT. The encoded protein is CASSLARVARNTEAFF.

The chain carries TRBV27 and TRBJ2-7, with 10 bases aligning to TRBD1. V trimming: 6 bases; J trimming: 2 bases; junction bases outside the gene matches: 7. The CDR3 loop spans 15 amino acids. Looked up from germline, CDR1 is MNHEY and CDR2 is SMNVEV (reference sequence). CDR3 nucleotide sequence: TGTGCCAGCAGCGTATCGGGACAGGGGCCCTACGAGCAGTACTTC. Residues: CASSVSGQGPYEQYF.

This clonotype was observed a few times. This chain connects TRBV20-1 to TRBJ2-5, with D possibly called TRBD1 or TRBD2 (5 bases each). V lost 5 bases and J lost 2, with 15 bases in between. CDR1 is DFQATT and CDR2 is SNEGSKA in the germline V gene (reference sequence). This CDR3 contains 14 residues. The CDR3 sequence: CSAPRRGLQETQYF. The CDR3 DNA is TGCAGTGCTCCCCGACGGGGCTTACAAGAGACCCAGTACTTC.

The gene calls are TRBV7-3 and TRBJ2-1, with D perhaps matching TRBD2 (5 bases). The CDR3 totals 13 residues. Trimming shortened V by 4 bases and J by 7 bases, and 11 bases separated the two germline ends. Germline V gene data show CDR1 as SGHTA and CDR2 as FQGTGA. The CDR3 sequence is CASSSGLTNEQFF. In DNA, the CDR3 is TGTGCCAGCAGCTCAGGACTCACAAATGAGCAGTTCTTC.

The chain recombines TRBV12-3 or TRBV12-4 with TRBJ2-1, with D perhaps TRBD2 (7 bases). V dropped 7 bases and J dropped 0 bases, with 16 bases sitting between them. The CDR3 length is 16 residues. In nucleotides, the CDR3 is TGTGCCAGCATCGAGGGGGAGGGGAGCTCCTACAATGAGCAGTTCTTC. Its protein is CASIEGEGSSYNEQFF.

The chain carries TRBV29-1 and TRBJ2-5, with 9 bases lining up with TRBD1. Matching the DNA end better, TRBJ2-7 makes the J call doubtful. Germline V CDR1 and CDR2: SQVTM, ANQGSEA. The CDR3 has 13 residues. The CDR3 protein is CSVHKTGGYEQYF. CDR3 DNA: TGCAGCGTTCATAAGACAGGGGGCTACGAGCAGTACTTC.

Only a few counts were recorded for this clonotype. The genes are TRBV5-1 and TRBJ2-1; 11 bases match TRBD2. The V gene's germline CDR1 is SGHRS and CDR2 YFSETQ. The CDR3 runs 14 residues. V dropped 7 bases and J dropped 10; count of bases not matched to a gene: 10. This CDR3 reads CASWLAGGPGEQFF. The CDR3 DNA is TGCGCCAGCTGGTTAGCGGGGGGGCCAGGGGAGCAGTTCTTC.

This chain links TRBV28 with TRBJ2-7; no clear D gene. CDR1 is MDHEN, CDR2 SYDVKM, per germline. The ends were cut back, 6 bases at V and 0 bases at J, with 12 bases in the middle. The CDR3 totals 14 residues. The CDR3 loop reads CASRRQDGSYEQYF. The DNA of the CDR3 is TGTGCCAGCAGACGTCAGGACGGCTCCTACGAGCAGTACTTC.

With regard to this clonotype: At one of its ends the junction is not consistent with the germline gene, which may arise from a read error. The chain couples TRBV14 to TRBJ2-1, with 7 bases matching TRBD2. The CDR3 consists of 16 residues. CDR1 and CDR2 (germline): SGHDN, FVKESK. CDR3 sequence reads: CASSHYRGVTYNGQFF. The DNA of the CDR3 is TGTGCCAGCAGCCATTATCGGGGGGTCACCTACAATGGGCAGTTCTTC.

This clonotype was counted a few times. The chain carries TRBV6-5 and TRBJ2-7; D is possibly TRBD2 (6 bases). The germline gives CDR1 MNHEY, CDR2 SVGAGI. The CDR3 is 17 residues long. The ends were cut back, 0 bases at V and 0 bases at J, with 15 bases in the middle. The CDR3 bases are TGTGCCAGCAGTTACTCGCGGTTCGGGGGTCCCTCCTACGAGCAGTACTTC. Translated, it gives CASSYSRFGGPSYEQYF.

V and J are TRBV20-1 and TRBJ2-1; 7 positions agree with TRBD2. The CDR3 loop spans 17 amino acids. In germline, CDR1 is DFQATT, CDR2 SNEGSKA (reference sequence). The trim removed 6 bases at V and 3 bases at J, leaving 17 bases unmatched. The CDR3 reads CSAPNPTSALIYNEQFF. The CDR3 nucleotides are TGCAGTGCCCCGAACCCTACTAGCGCCTTAATCTACAATGAGCAGTTCTTC.

The chain is built from TRBV20-1 and TRBJ2-7; 8 bases are a match to TRBD2. The CDR3 loop spans 14 amino acids. V gave up 6 bases and J gave up 2 bases; unmatched junction bases: 9. CDR1 is DFQATT and CDR2 is SNEGSKA in the germline V gene (reference sequence). CDR3 DNA: TGCAGTGCAACCAGCGGGAGCCCTACCTACGAGCAGTACTTC. It encodes CSATSGSPTYEQYF.

In its sample, this clonotype was seen a few times. The rearrangement uses TRBV29-1 and TRBJ2-1; D may correspond to TRBD1 or TRBD2 (5 bases each). This CDR3 is built from 14 residues. Germline V gene data show CDR1 as SQVTM and CDR2 as ANQGSEA. Trimming removed 4 bases from V and 2 bases from J, with 12 bases in between. CDR3: CSVAGTFPYNEQFF. The CDR3 DNA reads as TGCAGCGTTGCCGGGACCTTCCCCTACAATGAGCAGTTCTTC.

In regard to this clonotype: The junction departs from the called germline gene at one end, perhaps through a read error. The chain links TRBV18 to TRBJ2-4; D remains unclear. The J call may be faulty, since TRBJ2-7 better matches the DNA end. The CDR3 sequence is 14 residues long. The germline V gene has CDR1 KGHSH and CDR2 LQKENI. CDR3 amino acids: CASSPNPSSCEQYF. The CDR3 DNA reads as TGTGCCAGCTCACCTAATCCGAGCTCCTGCGAGCAGTACTTC.

The genes are TRBV19 and TRBJ1-2; 9 nucleotides match TRBD1. The CDR3 extends over 15 amino acids. Germline CDR1 reads LNHDA; CDR2 reads SQIVND (reference sequence). J lost 4 bases, V lost 6 bases, and 9 bases had no gene match. CDR3 coding DNA: TGTGCCAGTAGCCGGGACAGGGACCTTATCTATGGCTACACCTTC. Protein product: CASSRDRDLIYGYTF.

The J gene is TRBJ2-7, the V gene TRBV20-1, with 9 bases matching TRBD2. With V trimmed by 6 bases and J by 1 base, 10 bases remained unmatched. CDR3 length: 15 residues. Per germline, CDR1 DFQATT and CDR2 SNEGSKA (reference sequence). The CDR3 DNA sequence: TGCAGTGCCACTTTGACTAGCGGATCATCCTACGAGCAGTACTTC. Amino acid sequence: CSATLTSGSSYEQYF.

The DNA for the CDR3 is TGTGCCAGCAGCCAAGATACCGTGACTAGCAACACGGATACGCAGTATTTT. It translates to CASSQDTVTSNTDTQYF. The J gene is TRBJ2-3, the V gene TRBV3-1, with TRBD2 identical over 7 bases. The CDR3 totals 17 residues. CDR1 LGHDT and CDR2 YNNKEL come from the germline V gene (reference sequence). After removal of 0 bases from V and 6 bases from J, the junction contained 12 bases not matched to a gene.

The rearrangement links TRBV18 to TRBJ2-7; 11 nucleotides align to TRBD1. V was pared by 1 base and J by 6 bases, with 8 bases of the junction left unmatched. Germline V gene data show CDR1 as KGHSH and CDR2 as LQKENI. The CDR3 length is 16 residues. This CDR3 is CASSPRAGTGGSEQYF. As DNA, the CDR3 is TGTGCCAGCTCACCACGGGCAGGGACAGGGGGGAGCGAGCAGTACTTC.

V gene TRBV5-1 combines with J gene TRBJ2-1; 8 positions match TRBD2. The germline CDR1 and CDR2 sequences are SGHRS and YFSETQ. Trimming removed 1 base from V and 6 bases from J; junction bases left unmatched: 6. This CDR3 is built from 15 residues. The CDR3 region has the DNA TGCGCCAGCAGCTTGCCAACTAGCGGACCCAATGAGCAGTTCTTC. This gives the protein CASSLPTSGPNEQFF. Together with reference TRBV5-1 and TRBJ2-1, the CDR3 gives the full variable domain: KAGVTQTPRYLIKTRGQQVTLSCSPISGHRSVSWYQQTPGQGLQFLFEYFSETQRNKGNFPGRFSGRQFSNSRSEMNVSTLELGDSALYLCASSLPTSGPNEQFFGPGTRLTVL.